This T cell receptor beta chain stems from a study of blood T cell repertoires in COVID-19. For the study at large: COVID-19 samples, acute and convalescent, were from the United States, Italy and Spain. PBMCs, B-cell-depleted T cells, or T cells provided the cDNA or gDNA that made up the material.

As handled by the study authors: Nucleated cell counts were estimated from reference gene primer amplification. Profiled with immunoSEQ multiplex PCR; TCRdb holds only in-frame clones, not every one. Clone size and V and J calls were adopted from that table, with D and trimming inferred from the DNA. The repertoire holds about 39,000 clones, with roughly 80% as singletons. This CDR3 contains 11 residues. V was pared by 5 bases and J by 6 bases, with 7 bases between. This receptor was identified in a man aged 60-69 years in a cohort sampled during active COVID-19. The sample consisted of peripheral blood. The rearrangement links TRBV12-3 or TRBV12-4 to TRBJ1-2; D gene unclear. The CDR3 DNA follows: TGTGCCAGCAGTCGGGGTGATGGCTACACCTTC. Protein: CASSRGDGYTF.